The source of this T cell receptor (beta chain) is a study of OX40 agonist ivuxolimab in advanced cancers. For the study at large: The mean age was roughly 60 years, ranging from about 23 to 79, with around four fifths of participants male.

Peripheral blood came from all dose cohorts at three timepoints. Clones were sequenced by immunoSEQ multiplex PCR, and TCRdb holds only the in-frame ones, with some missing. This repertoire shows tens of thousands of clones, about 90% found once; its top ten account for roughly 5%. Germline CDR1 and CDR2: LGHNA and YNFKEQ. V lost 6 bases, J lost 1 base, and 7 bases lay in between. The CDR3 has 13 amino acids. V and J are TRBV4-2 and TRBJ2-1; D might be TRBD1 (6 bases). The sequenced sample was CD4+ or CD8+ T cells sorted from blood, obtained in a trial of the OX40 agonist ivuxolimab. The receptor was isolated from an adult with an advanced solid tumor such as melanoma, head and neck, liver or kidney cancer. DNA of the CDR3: TGTGCCAGCAGACAGGGATCCTACAATGAGCAGTTCTTC. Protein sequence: CASRQGSYNEQFF.